This TCR beta chain was recorded in a study of patients and donors after allogeneic stem cell transplantation. One entry per CDR3 protein results from TCRdb running MiXCR on the RT-PCR reads. The table records 400,000 to 450,000 distinct CDR3 sequences, around 16% of them present only once. V was pared by 3 bases and J by 1 base, with 7 bases of the junction left unmatched. CDR3 length: 16 amino acids. CDR1 and CDR2 (germline): LNHDA, SQIVND (reference sequence). This sequence originates from a human donor who was either an allogeneic HSCT recipient or a stem cell or donor lymphocyte infusion donor (not recorded which). It is not recorded whose cells these are; they may come from a transplant donor. The V and J genes are TRBV19 and TRBJ2-3; 7 nucleotides line up with TRBD2. The sample consisted of blood, either unsorted or a sorted T cell fraction (not recorded which). The CDR3 nucleotides are TGTGCCAGTAGTATTTCTAGCGGAGGGGGCACAGATACGCAGTATTTT. Translated: CASSISSGGGTDTQYF. The full variable domain, with the rest looked up from reference TRBV19 and TRBJ2-3, is DGGITQSPKYLFRKEGQNVTLSCEQNLNHDAMYWYRQDPGQGLRLIYYSQIVNDFQKGDIAEGYSVSREKKESFPLTVTSAQKNPTAFYLCASSISSGGGTDTQYFGPGTRLTVL.